This T cell receptor (beta chain) is from a study of PD-L1 blockade in urothelial cancer. TCRdb keeps only in-frame clones here, not all; method: immunoSEQ multiplex PCR. The table has about 79,000 clones, roughly 86% seen once. The CDR3 has 11 residues. Trimming cost V 2 bases and J 8 bases, with 10 bases left between them. From germline, CDR1 is SQVTM and CDR2 ANQGSEA. Time point indicated: pretreatment peripheral blood. Sequenced material: PBMCs, taken around atezolizumab (anti-PD-L1) treatment. This sequence joins TRBV29-1 and TRBJ2-7; D remains unclear. This TCR came from a man in his sixties with urothelial cancer. The CDR3 loop is CSVESSRKQYF. The CDR3 DNA is TGCAGCGTTGAATCCTCTAGAAAGCAGTACTTC.